This TCR beta chain was documented in a study of T cell clones after liver transplantation. Study summary: Tolerance: complete withdrawal held at least one year, liver enzymes staying within twice normal.

The data were produced by immunoSEQ multiplex PCR, yet TCRdb's version contains in-frame clones alone and is incomplete. The sample consists of 95,000 to 130,000 clones, 75% to 95% of them appearing once. Germline CDR1 and CDR2: MNHEY and SMNVEV (reference sequence). The V end lost 5 bases, the J end lost 6 bases, and 10 bases lay between the germline ends. This CDR3 contains 13 residues. This clone was seen only a few times. The same CDR3 arises from other DNA sequences in this sample as well. Sorting of unstimulated PBMCs yielded separate CD3+CD4+ and CD3+CD8+ fractions. The receptor was isolated from a human patient who received a liver transplant. These T cells may partly come from the graft donor. The sequences come from CD4+ T cells from blood, collected 12 months after liver transplant. The rearrangement joins TRBV27 to TRBJ1-4; possible D gene TRBD1, 5 bases. The CDR3: CASSGGGHEKLFF. The DNA of the CDR3 is TGTGCCAGCAGTGGGGGGGGACATGAAAAACTGTTTTTT.